Listed here is a single T cell receptor (beta chain). Antigen unknown. This entry is derived from a study of vaccination effects on CD4 cells after COVID-19. Findings and caveats of the study: Healthy vaccinees had only 1 of 255 vaccine-induced clones cross-react with common cold coronaviruses.

Germline loops: CDR1 MDHEN, CDR2 SYDVKM. This CDR3 spans 15 amino acids. V lost 2 bases, J lost 3 bases, and 8 bases lay in between. Sequencing was performed with immunoSEQ multiplex PCR; in TCRdb, only in-frame clones are kept and a portion is missing. The repertoire consists of approximately 37,000 clones, with around 80% occurring once and the leading ten covering roughly 3%. Scientists isolated CD4+ T cells after a roughly 9-day culture period ended. Each culture had half its medium swapped for IL-2 medium on days 3 and 7. The receptor comes from a human donor who received a COVID-19 vaccine. This rearrangement joins TRBV28 to TRBJ2-6; D gene unclear. The specimen was CD4+ T cells from PBMCs cultured without peptide, collected before COVID-19 vaccination. The CDR3 loop is CASSLVRRGANVLTF. As DNA, the CDR3 is TGTGCCAGCAGTTTAGTTCGGCGTGGGGCCAACGTCCTGACTTTC.